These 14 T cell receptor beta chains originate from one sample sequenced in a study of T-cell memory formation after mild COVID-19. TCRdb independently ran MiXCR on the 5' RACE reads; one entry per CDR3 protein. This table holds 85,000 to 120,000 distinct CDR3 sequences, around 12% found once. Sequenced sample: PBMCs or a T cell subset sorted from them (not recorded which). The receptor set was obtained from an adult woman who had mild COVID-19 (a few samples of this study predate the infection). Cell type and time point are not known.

CDR3 sequence: CASSVGFNQPQHF. DNA for the CDR3: TGTGCCAGCAGTGTCGGGTTTAATCAGCCCCAGCATTTT. This chain uses TRBV27 with TRBJ1-5, with no clear D. The ends were cut back, 5 bases at V and 4 bases at J, with 9 bases in the middle. Germline V CDR1 and CDR2: MNHEY, SMNVEV (reference sequence). The CDR3 has 13 amino acids.

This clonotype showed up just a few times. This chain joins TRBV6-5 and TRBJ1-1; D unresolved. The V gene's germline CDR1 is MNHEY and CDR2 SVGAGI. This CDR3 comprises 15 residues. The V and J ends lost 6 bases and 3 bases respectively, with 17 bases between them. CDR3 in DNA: TGTGCCAGCAGCCCCCCAGGCAGGAGCCACACTGAAGCTTTCTTT. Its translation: CASSPPGRSHTEAFF.

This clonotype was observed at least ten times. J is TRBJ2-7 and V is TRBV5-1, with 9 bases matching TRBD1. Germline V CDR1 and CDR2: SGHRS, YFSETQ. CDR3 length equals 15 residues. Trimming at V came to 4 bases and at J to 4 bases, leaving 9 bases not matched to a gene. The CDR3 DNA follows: TGCGCCAGCAGCATGCCGGGACAGGGCATGTACGAGCAGTACTTC. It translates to CASSMPGQGMYEQYF.

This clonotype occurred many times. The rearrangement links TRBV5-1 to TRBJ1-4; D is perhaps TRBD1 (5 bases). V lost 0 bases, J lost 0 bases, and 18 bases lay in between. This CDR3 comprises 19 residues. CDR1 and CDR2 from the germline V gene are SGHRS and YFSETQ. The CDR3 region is CASSLAVIGTEPTNEKLFF. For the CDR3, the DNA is TGCGCCAGCAGCTTGGCCGTTATTGGGACGGAACCAACTAATGAAAAACTGTTTTTT.

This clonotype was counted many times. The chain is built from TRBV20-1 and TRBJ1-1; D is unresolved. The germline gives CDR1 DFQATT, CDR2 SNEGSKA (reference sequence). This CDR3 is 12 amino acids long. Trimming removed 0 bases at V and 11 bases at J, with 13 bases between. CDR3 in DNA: TGCAGTGCTAGAGAACAGACCCCTTGGGCTTTCTTT. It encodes CSAREQTPWAFF.

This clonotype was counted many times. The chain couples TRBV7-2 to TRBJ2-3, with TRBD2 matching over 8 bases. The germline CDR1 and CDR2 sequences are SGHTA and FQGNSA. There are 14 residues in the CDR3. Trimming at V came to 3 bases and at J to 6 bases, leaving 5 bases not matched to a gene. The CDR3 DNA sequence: TGTGCCAGCAGCTTCGGACTAGCAGGGGATACGCAGTATTTT. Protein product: CASSFGLAGDTQYF.

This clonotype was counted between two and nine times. The chain's CDR3 is CASSEVASGGYQETQYF. The CDR3 nucleotides are TGTGCCAGCAGTGAGGTGGCTAGCGGGGGGTACCAAGAGACCCAGTACTTC. This rearrangement joins TRBV12-3 or TRBV12-4 to TRBJ2-5; 11 bases line up with TRBD2. The CDR3 spans 17 residues. V dropped 5 bases and J dropped 0; count of bases not matched to a gene: 8.

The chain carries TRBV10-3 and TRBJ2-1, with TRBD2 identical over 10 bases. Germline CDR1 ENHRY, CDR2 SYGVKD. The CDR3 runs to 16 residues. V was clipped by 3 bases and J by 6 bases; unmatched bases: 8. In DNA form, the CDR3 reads TGTGCCATCAGTGATCACACCACTAGCGGGACCAATGAGCAGTTCTTC. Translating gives CAISDHTTSGTNEQFF.

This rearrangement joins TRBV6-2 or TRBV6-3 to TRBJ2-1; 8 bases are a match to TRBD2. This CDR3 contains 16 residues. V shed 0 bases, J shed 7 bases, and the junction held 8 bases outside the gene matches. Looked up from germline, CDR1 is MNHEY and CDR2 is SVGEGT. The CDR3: CASSYSIGRAENEQFF. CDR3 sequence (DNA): TGTGCCAGCAGTTACTCGATCGGGAGGGCGGAAAATGAGCAGTTCTTC.

CDR3 sequence reads: CATVDREGTEAFF. The CDR3 DNA reads as TGTGCCACCGTGGACAGAGAGGGGACTGAAGCTTTCTTT. The chain recombines TRBV24-1 with TRBJ1-1, with TRBD1 as a possible D gene (6 bases). Germline loops: CDR1 KGHDR, CDR2 SFDVKD. The CDR3 has 13 amino acids. The V and J ends lost 9 bases and 5 bases respectively, with 15 bases between them.

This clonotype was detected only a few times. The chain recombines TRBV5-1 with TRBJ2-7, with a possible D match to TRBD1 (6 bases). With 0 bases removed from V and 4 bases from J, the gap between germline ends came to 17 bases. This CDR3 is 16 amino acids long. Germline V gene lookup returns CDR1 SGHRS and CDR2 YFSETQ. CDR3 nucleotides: TGCGCCAGCAGCTTGGCCGCAGTGGACAGAGGGTACGAGCAGTACTTC. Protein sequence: CASSLAAVDRGYEQYF.

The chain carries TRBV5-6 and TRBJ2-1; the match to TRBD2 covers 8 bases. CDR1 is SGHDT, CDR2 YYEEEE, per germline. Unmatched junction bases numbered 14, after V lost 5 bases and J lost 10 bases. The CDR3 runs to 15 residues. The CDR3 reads CASSFSGGPIEEQFF. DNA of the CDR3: TGTGCCAGCAGTTTTTCGGGAGGGCCCATTGAGGAGCAGTTCTTC.

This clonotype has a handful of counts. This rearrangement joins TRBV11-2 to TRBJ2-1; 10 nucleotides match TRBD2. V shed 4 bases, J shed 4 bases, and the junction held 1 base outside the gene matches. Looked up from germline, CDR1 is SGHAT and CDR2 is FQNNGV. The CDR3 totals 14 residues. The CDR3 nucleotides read TGTGCCAGCAGCTGGACTAGCGGATACAATGAGCAGTTCTTC. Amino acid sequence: CASSWTSGYNEQFF.

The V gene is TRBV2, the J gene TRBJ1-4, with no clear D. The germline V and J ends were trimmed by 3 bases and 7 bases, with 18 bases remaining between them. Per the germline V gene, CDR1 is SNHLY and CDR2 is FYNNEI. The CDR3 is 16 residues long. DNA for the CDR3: TGTGCCAGCAGTGACCCTCAAAGGAGAAGTGCTGAAAAACTGTTTTTT. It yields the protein CASSDPQRRSAEKLFF.